A selection of T cell receptor beta chains follows, all from one sample in a study of blood T cell repertoires in COVID-19. Profiling relied on immunoSEQ multiplex PCR, and the TCRdb table lists in-frame clones only, not all of them. Of tens of thousands of clones in the sample, 79% were seen once. The specimen was peripheral blood. The origin of the receptors is a woman older than 75 with active or convalescent COVID-19. Each CDR3 is given with its conserved first and last residue. The size field is filled for only some rows; it gives once, few, many or a size class.

cdr3_aa j_call cdr3_length v_call clone_size
CASSLGQGNEQFF TRBJ2-1 13 TRBV9 few
CSVHTPGGTIEAFF TRBJ1-1 14 TRBV29-1 -
CASSGGTSTGELFF TRBJ2-2 14 TRBV5-7 -
CAISAGVNTEAFF TRBJ1-1 13 TRBV10-3 -
CASSRTGNTDTQYF TRBJ2-3 14 TRBV19 few
CAWSGLAGEGGANVLTF TRBJ2-6 17 TRBV30 few
CASSAHRPMTF TRBJ1-2 11 TRBV9 -
CASRSDSRVNTEAFF TRBJ1-1 15 TRBV28 -
CASSLVGVGGYTF TRBJ1-2 13 TRBV28 -
CASSDTGSGNTIYF TRBJ1-3 14 TRBV25-1 -
CASSLWPGTGVYEQYF TRBJ2-7 16 TRBV28 once
CASSLESSEAFF TRBJ1-1 12 TRBV28 -
CATSTGDTGELFF TRBJ2-2 13 TRBV24-1 -
CASSLRASAYNEQFF TRBJ2-1 15 TRBV7-7 -
CASSLGQGASEKLFF TRBJ1-4 15 TRBV18 -
CSGQASTDTQYF TRBJ2-3 12 TRBV29-1 -
CASRKVGTGGQETQYF TRBJ2-5 16 TRBV7-3 -
CASSLRQSVRSGNTIYF TRBJ1-3 17 TRBV7-8 few
CASRGEVVNQPQHF TRBJ1-5 14 TRBV19 -
CAISEPGLAGGNYNEQFF TRBJ2-1 18 TRBV10-3 -
CASSPGVRGRSLSGNTIYF TRBJ1-3 19 TRBV2 -
CSVDGGSYEQYF TRBJ2-7 12 TRBV29-1 -
CASSLSTSGSRYEQYF TRBJ2-7 16 TRBV27 -
CASSLGGGSKYNEQFF TRBJ2-1 16 TRBV7-2 -
CASSDRGKGDNSPLHF TRBJ1-6 16 TRBV6-1 once
CASSPLGTGTYEQYF TRBJ2-7 15 TRBV18 -
CASSIGDYNYNEQFF TRBJ2-1 15 TRBV19 once
CATRIPGAGQPQHF TRBJ1-5 14 TRBV24-1 -
CASSLYSGTGNTEAFF TRBJ1-1 16 TRBV5-1 -
CASSPWHSYNEQFF TRBJ2-1 14 TRBV6-2/TRBV6-3 -
CASSQVSGSLGELFF TRBJ2-2 15 TRBV3-1/TRBV3-2 -
CASSVSLGFADTQYF TRBJ2-3 15 TRBV7-3 -
CASSPGPYTQYF TRBJ2-3 12 TRBV4-3 few
CASSHQGGLRNEQYF TRBJ2-7 15 TRBV18 -
CASSGQGSYEQYF TRBJ2-7 13 TRBV18 -
CSGRLAGGEQYF TRBJ2-7 12 TRBV29-1 -
CASSQLAGAKNIQYF TRBJ2-4 15 TRBV3-1/TRBV3-2 -
CASRSGGMPQHF TRBJ1-5 12 TRBV19 few
CASRNHFKTGRETQYF TRBJ2-5 16 TRBV11-2 -
CASSSRWGRVSDTQYF TRBJ2-3 16 TRBV27 -
CASSVAAGESQPQHF TRBJ1-5 15 TRBV9 -
CASSLGRANGYTF TRBJ1-2 13 TRBV7-3 -
CASSGTGGETQYF TRBJ2-5 13 TRBV2 -
CASSLNQAETDTQYF TRBJ2-3 15 TRBV5-1 -